This T cell receptor (beta chain) was captured by sequencing in a study of shared clonotypes between healthy human individuals. Per the authors' pipeline: Junction-only immunoSEQ data arrived without quality scores, meaning filtering differed. Clones were read by immunoSEQ multiplex PCR, and TCRdb kept only the in-frame ones, dropping some. From that table come the V and J calls and clone size; the DNA was used to work out D and trimming. The sample holds around 1.4 million clones, about 98.5% seen once. A CD45RA-negative memory subset and a CD45RA+ naive subset were separated from the CD4+ cells. Turning to this clone: No antigen is known for it.

Broader study findings: The study found lower generation probabilities in non-shared clonotypes than in those shared by all four donors.

Germline V lookup: CDR1 PRHDT, CDR2 FYEKMQ (reference sequence). The V end lost 7 bases, the J end lost 3 bases, and 13 bases lay between the germline ends. The CDR3 totals 14 residues. What was sequenced was naive CD4+ T cells sorted from blood. Subset given: CD45RA+ positively selected. The gene calls are TRBV13 and TRBJ2-1, with no clear D. This TCR was sampled from a man aged 30-40 years in good health. The CDR3 here is CASNPGPGYNEQFF. The CDR3, as DNA: TGTGCCAGCAACCCTGGTCCCGGCTACAATGAGCAGTTCTTC.